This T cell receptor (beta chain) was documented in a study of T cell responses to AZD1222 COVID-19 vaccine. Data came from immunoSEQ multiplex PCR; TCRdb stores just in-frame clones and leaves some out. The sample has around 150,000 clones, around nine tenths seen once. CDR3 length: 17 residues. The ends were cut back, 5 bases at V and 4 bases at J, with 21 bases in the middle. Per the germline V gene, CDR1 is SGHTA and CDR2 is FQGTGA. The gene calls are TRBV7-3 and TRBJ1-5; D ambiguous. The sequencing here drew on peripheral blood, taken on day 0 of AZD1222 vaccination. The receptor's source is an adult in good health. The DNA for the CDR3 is TGTGCCAGCAGCACAACAGACACCCGGGGTTTTAATCAGCCCCAGCATTTT. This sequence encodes CASSTTDTRGFNQPQHF.